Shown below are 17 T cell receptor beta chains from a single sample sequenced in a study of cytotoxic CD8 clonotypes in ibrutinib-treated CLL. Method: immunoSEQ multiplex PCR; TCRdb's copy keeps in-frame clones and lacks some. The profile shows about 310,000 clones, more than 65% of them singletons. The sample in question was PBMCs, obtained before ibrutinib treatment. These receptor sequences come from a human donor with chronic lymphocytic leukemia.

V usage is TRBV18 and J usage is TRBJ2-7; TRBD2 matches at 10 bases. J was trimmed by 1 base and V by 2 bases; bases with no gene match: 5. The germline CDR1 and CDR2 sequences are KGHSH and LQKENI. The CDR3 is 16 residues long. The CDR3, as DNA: TGTGCCAGCTCACCAAAGGGGACTAGCGTGTCCTACGAGCAGTACTTC. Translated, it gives CASSPKGTSVSYEQYF.

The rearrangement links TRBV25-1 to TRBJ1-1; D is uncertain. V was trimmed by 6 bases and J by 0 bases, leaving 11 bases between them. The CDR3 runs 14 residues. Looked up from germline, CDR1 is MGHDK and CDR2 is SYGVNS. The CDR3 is CASSGGNMNTEAFF. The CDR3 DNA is TGTGCCAGCAGCGGCGGGAACATGAACACTGAAGCTTTCTTT.

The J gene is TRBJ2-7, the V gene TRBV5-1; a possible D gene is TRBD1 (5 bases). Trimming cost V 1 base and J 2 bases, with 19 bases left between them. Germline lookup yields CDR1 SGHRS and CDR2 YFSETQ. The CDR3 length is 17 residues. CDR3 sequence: CASSLFGANNEPYEQYF. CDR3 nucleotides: TGCGCCAGCAGCTTGTTTGGGGCCAACAATGAGCCCTACGAGCAGTACTTC.

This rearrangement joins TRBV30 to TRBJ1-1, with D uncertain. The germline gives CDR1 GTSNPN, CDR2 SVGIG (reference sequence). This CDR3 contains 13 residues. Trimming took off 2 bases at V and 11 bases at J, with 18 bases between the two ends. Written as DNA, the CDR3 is TGTGCCTGGAGTTCGAGGTCTCAATGGTGGGCTTTCTTT. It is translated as CAWSSRSQWWAFF.

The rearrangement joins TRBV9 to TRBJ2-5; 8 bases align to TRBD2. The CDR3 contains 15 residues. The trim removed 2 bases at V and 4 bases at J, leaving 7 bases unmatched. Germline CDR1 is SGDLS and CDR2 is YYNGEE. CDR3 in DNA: TGTGCCAGCAGCGTTCGAGCGGGAGATGGAGAGACCCAGTACTTC. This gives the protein CASSVRAGDGETQYF.

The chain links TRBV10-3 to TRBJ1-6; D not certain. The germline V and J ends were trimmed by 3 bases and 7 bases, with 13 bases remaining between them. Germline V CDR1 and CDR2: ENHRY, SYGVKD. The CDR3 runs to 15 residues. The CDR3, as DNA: TGTGCCATCAGTGATCGAGGGTCGGGGAATTCACCCCTCCACTTT. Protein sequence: CAISDRGSGNSPLHF.

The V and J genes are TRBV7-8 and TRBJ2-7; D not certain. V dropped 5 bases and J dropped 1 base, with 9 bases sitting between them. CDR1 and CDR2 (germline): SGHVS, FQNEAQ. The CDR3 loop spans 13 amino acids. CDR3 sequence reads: CASSPEESYEQYF. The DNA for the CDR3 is TGTGCCAGCAGCCCAGAGGAGTCCTACGAGCAGTACTTC.

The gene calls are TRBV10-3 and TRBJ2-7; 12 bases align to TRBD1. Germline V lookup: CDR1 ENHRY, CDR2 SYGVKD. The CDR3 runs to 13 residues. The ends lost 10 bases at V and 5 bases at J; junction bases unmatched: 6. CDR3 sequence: CATQGTGGHEQYF. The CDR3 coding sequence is TGTGCCACCCAAGGGACAGGGGGCCACGAGCAGTACTTC.

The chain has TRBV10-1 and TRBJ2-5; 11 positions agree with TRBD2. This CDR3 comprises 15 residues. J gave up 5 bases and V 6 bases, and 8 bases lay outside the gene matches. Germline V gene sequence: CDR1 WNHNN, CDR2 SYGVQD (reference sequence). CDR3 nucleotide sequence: TGCGCCAGCAGCGACGGGACTAGCGGACGGGAGACCCAGTACTTC. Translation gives CASSDGTSGRETQYF.

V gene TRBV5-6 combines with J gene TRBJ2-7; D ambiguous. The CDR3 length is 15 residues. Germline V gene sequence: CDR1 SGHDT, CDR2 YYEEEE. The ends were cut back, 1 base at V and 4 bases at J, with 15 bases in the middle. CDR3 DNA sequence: TGTGCCAGCAGCTTGCTTAACTCTGGAGTGTACGAGCAGTACTTC. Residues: CASSLLNSGVYEQYF. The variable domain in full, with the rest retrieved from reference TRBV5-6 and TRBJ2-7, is DAGVTQSPTHLIKTRGQQVTLRCSPKSGHDTVSWYQQALGQGPQFIFQYYEEEERQRGNFPDRFSGHQFPNYSSELNVNALLLGDSALYLCASSLLNSGVYEQYFGPGTRLTVT.

The DNA of the CDR3 is TGTGCCAGCAGTTTATTGGGGACAGGGGGCCCGAACACTGAAGCTTTCTTT. This sequence encodes CASSLLGTGGPNTEAFF. V and J are TRBV28 and TRBJ1-1, with TRBD1 matching over 12 bases. The CDR3 has 17 amino acids. In germline, CDR1 is MDHEN, CDR2 SYDVKM. V was clipped by 1 base and J by 1 base; unmatched bases: 4.

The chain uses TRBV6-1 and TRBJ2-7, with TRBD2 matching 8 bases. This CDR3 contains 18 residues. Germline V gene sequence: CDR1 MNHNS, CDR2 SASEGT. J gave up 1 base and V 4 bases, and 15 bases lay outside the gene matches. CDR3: CASSGHSGSGTRSYEQYF. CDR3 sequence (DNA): TGTGCCAGCAGTGGACACAGTGGTTCCGGGACTAGATCCTACGAGCAGTACTTC.

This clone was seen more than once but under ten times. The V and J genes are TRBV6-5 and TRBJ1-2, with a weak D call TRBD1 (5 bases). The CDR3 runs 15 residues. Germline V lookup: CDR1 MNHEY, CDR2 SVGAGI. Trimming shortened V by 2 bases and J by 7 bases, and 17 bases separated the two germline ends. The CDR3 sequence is CASSYGRTRSGGYTF. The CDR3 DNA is TGTGCCAGCAGTTACGGCCGGACAAGGTCGGGTGGCTACACCTTC.

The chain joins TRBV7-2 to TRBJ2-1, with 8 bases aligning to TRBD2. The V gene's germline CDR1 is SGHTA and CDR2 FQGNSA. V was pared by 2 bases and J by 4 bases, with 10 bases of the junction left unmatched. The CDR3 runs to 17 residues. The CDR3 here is CASSLHPAGGLYNEQFF. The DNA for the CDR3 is TGTGCCAGCAGCTTACATCCGGCGGGAGGACTTTACAATGAGCAGTTCTTC.

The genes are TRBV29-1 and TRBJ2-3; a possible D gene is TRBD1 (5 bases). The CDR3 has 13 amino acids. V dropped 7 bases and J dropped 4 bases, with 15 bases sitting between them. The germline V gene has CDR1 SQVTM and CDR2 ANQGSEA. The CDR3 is CSARTPDPDTQYF. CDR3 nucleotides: TGCAGCGCTCGGACACCTGATCCAGATACGCAGTATTTT.

The CDR3 DNA is TGTGCCAGCAGCTCGACTAGCGGGAGGGATTCCTACGAGCAGTACTTC. Translating it yields CASSSTSGRDSYEQYF. The V call is TRBV7-9, the J call TRBJ2-7, with TRBD2 matching 14 bases. Germline V lookup: CDR1 SEHNR, CDR2 FQNEAQ (reference sequence). Unmatched junction bases numbered 3, after V lost 4 bases and J lost 1 base. This CDR3 has 16 residues.

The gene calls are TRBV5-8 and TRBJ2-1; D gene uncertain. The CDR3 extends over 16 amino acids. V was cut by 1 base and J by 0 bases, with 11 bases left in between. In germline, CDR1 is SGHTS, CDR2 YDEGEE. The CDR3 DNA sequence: TGTGCCAGCAGCTTGTTTTGGGATAGCTCCTACAATGAGCAGTTCTTC. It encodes CASSLFWDSSYNEQFF.